At least ten counts were recorded for the clone carrying this T cell receptor beta chain. RNA transcripts yielded amplified TCR beta CDR3 regions. Primed by the HTBI set, a first-round RT-PCR was run on the TCR CDR3. TCRdb called the multiplex PCR reads again in MiXCR, with one record for every CDR3 protein. The sample contains around 450,000 distinct CDR3 sequences, 15% to 18% of which appear only once. This entry belongs to a study of T cells in Graves' hyperthyroidism and ophthalmopathy. Exclusion of patients followed from uncontrolled infection, other autoimmune disease, pregnancy or lactation. V shed 3 bases and J shed 10 bases, with 11 bases lying between them. The CDR3 runs 13 residues. Looked up from germline, CDR1 is SGDLS and CDR2 is YYNGEE.

Sequences were obtained from blood. This receptor was taken from a woman aged 18-30 years with Graves' hyperthyroidism. The chain couples TRBV9 to TRBJ1-6; D not certain. CDR3 DNA: TGTGCCAGCAGCGATGGGCTAGCGTCACCCCTCCACTTT. Protein sequence: CASSDGLASPLHF.